This section outlines one T cell receptor beta chain sequence together with its context. This clonotype was counted ten times or more. Its antigen has not been determined. No quality values exist for individual bases; no much larger clone is one base distant. Libraries were built with multiplex PCR. These reads were obtained on an Illumina HiSeq 4000. To build TCR beta libraries, CDR3 regions were amplified by Arm-PCR using iRepertoire HTBI primers. PCR products were gel purified before sequencing. Regarding the original processing steps: A total of around 59 TRBV and 14 TRBJ segments were identified across samples and were used for gene usage analysis of CDR3 amino acid clonotypes. Filtered high-quality paired reads were merged into contigs using COPE and FqMerger. BLAST was used to align contigs to the IMGT TRBV, TRBD and TRBJ reference genes, and CDR3 was defined following IMGT. Any clonotype with a frequency above 0.1% was counted as a highly expanded clone. Shannon entropy was used to measure repertoire diversity, and the Gini coefficient was used to measure V-J evenness. A clonotype found in more than one individual was treated as public. TCRdb trimmed public reads at Q25 via fastp, called clones via MiXCR and kept in-frame beta chains. Each record represents a unique CDR3 protein, reported with the most common genes and DNA among its rows. What appears here as the V and J calls and clone size reflects TCRdb's work, not the paper's. This sample comprises a few hundred thousand distinct CDR3 sequences, 15% of them detected only once. Together, the top ten hold about 8% of the sample.

This record comes from a study of regulatory T cells in long-lasting Graves disease (dated by TCRdb to the early 2020s). Turning to the overall study: Patients with newly diagnosed Graves' disease had been on antithyroid drugs for under 3 months. The study took place in China and was registered as a clinical trial. Patients with persistent Graves' disease were compared with patients with newly diagnosed Graves' disease using TCR sequencing and RNA sequencing of peripheral blood. A total of about 33 samples were covered by TCR sequencing, comprising some 13 persistent and 20 or so newly diagnosed Graves' disease patients.

According to the germline V gene, CDR1 reads MDHEN and CDR2 reads SYDVKM. From cysteine to phenylalanine, the CDR3 is 14 amino acids long. Only the CDR3 region is kept as DNA, spanning 42 bases read in frame from base 1. V and J lose 6 bases and 6 bases, and a span of 16 bases separates them. Results and caveats for the whole study, not just this receptor: Sequencing and analysis were restricted to the TCR beta chain. TRBV28, TRBJ1-2 and TRBJ2-5 were preferentially used in persistent disease, while TRBV20-1 and TRBJ2-1 were favored in newly diagnosed disease. Patients with persistent disease shared more public clonotypes (about 2,500) than newly diagnosed patients did (966). The small sample size was acknowledged by the authors as a limitation that may reduce accuracy. Only peripheral blood was studied, because thyroid tissue, the primary lesion, was inaccessible. Compared with newly diagnosed patients, patients with persistent Graves' disease had lower TCR Shannon entropy and fewer highly expanded clones, which suggests clonal expansion.

Per the publication, the time point label means: newly diagnosed GD, antithyroid drugs for less than 3 months. For both TCR sequencing and RNA sequencing, RNA was extracted from PBMCs in TRIzol. The diagnosis of Graves' disease followed American Thyroid Association guidelines. Patients were recruited from an endocrinology department in Xi'an, China. Each patient gave 7 to 9.5 milliliters of peripheral blood, collected in an EDTA anticoagulant tube. Ficoll Paque Plus density gradient separation was used to isolate PBMCs, and no further T cell sorting was performed. RNA quality was checked with an Agilent 2100 Bioanalyzer and agarose gel, and concentration with a NanoDrop 2000. In addition, the sample was reused for a study of T cells in Graves' hyperthyroidism and ophthalmopathy. In that second paper, the authors write: A patient counted as having stable Graves' hyperthyroidism if no progression to ophthalmopathy occurred over 18 months of follow-up. The hyperthyroidism patients were between 18 and 65 years old and newly diagnosed, with a disease duration of less than 2 months. The study excluded patients with uncontrolled infections, other autoimmune diseases, pregnancy or lactation. Diagnoses were established on the basis of clinical symptoms, serum thyroxine and TRAb, thyroid ultrasound, and orbital computed tomography. The TCR CDR3 was subjected to a first round of RT-PCR using the HTBI primer set and the Qiagen OneStep RT-PCR kit. Most expanded thyroid clonotypes (frequency above 0.001) were also found in blood, which suggests that blood repertoires may mirror thyroid immune responses. In cross-validation, a model built on a 13 V-J signature told ophthalmopathy apart from stable hyperthyroidism with 85% to 90% sensitivity and 81% to 82% specificity, and in testing the same model reached 80%/75%. During validation, the model predicted progression to ophthalmopathy a median of approximately 6 months ahead of onset, with more than 60% sensitivity and about 75% specificity. A discovery cohort of about 100 patients, approximately 44 with Graves' ophthalmopathy and 55 to 60 with stable Graves' hyperthyroidism, was used to find distinguishing TCR V-J signatures. An independent validation cohort of 18 to 20 hyperthyroidism patients and 17 patients who later progressed to ophthalmopathy tested prospective prediction of ophthalmopathy. The roughly 90 discovery patients were divided at random into training and test sets in a 7:3 ratio. Thyroid tissue and blood T-cell repertoires from more than 5 Graves' hyperthyroidism patients were also compared in the study. Following sampling, methimazole starting at 30 mg daily was given to hyperthyroidism patients, and high-dose intravenous methylprednisolone was given to ophthalmopathy patients. The libraries were constructed in a second round of multiplex PCR and then size-selected and purified. The libraries were sequenced on an Illumina HiSeq2000 using paired-end 100 bp reads. SOAPnuke was used to process the raw data, removing reads that contained adapters or uncalled bases, had a mean Phred below 15, or lacked an exact match to the constant primer or identifier. High-quality paired reads were merged using COPE v1.2.5, and each unique nucleotide sequence was defined as a clonotype. MiTCR v1.1 was used to align the clonotypes against IMGT TRBV, TRBD and TRBJ reference segments. Only V-J combinations with frequency above 0.0001, covering approximately 99% of repertoires, were analysed. A TCS score was defined as the ratio between F50 (clonal expansion) and ExV (chaos), using BLOSUM62-based TCRdist between CDR3 peptides within each V-J. Welch's t-statistics and random forest reduced roughly 500 V-J features to 13, which were used in a naive Bayes classifier (R e1071). No statistical method was used to set the sample size in advance, and investigators knew the group allocation. TCR Vbeta CDR3 sequencing of 130 to 150 peripheral blood samples (43 ophthalmopathy, some 75 hyperthyroidism and about 17 progressor patients) is reported in the paper.

This sequence was found in a woman aged 40 to 49 with Graves disease. Donor details come from another sample of the same person, matched by shared clones. The sample was peripheral blood mononuclear cells (PBMCs), taken at new diagnosis, from a patient treated with antithyroid drugs. The chain joins TRBV28 to TRBJ2-3; no D gene call is confident. The DNA sequence reads TGTGCCAGCAGCTCGCACTTTAAGCCCGATACGCAGTATTTT. Translated, this is CASSSHFKPDTQYF.